The subject of this entry is one T cell receptor (beta chain). Generated by immunoSEQ multiplex PCR, the TCRdb table keeps only in-frame clones and is missing some. The sample consists of about 78,000 clones, 86% of them appearing once. Trimming shortened V by 10 bases and J by 6 bases, and 13 bases separated the two germline ends. The germline CDR1 and CDR2 sequences are LNHDA and SQIVND (reference sequence). This CDR3 is 13 amino acids long. This record belongs to a study of blood T cell repertoires in COVID-19. Sequencing was carried out using peripheral blood. This TCR was sampled from a man aged 50-60 years with active or convalescent COVID-19. The V call is TRBV19, the J call TRBJ1-6, with D possibly being TRBD1 (6 bases). CDR3 nucleotide sequence: TGTGCCACCACCGGACAGAGTAATTCACCCCTCCACTTT. This sequence encodes CATTGQSNSPLHF.